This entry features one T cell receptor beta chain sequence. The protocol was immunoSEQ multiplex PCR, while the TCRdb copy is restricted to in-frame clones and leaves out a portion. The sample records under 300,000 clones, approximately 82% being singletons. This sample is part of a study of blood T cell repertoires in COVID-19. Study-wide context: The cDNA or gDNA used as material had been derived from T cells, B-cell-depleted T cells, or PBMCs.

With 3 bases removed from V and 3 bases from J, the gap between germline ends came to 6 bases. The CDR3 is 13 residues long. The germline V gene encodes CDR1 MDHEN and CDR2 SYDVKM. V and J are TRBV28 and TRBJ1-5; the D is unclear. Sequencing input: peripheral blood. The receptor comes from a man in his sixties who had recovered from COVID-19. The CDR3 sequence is CASSFPVNQPQHF. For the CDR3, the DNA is TGTGCCAGCAGTTTCCCAGTCAATCAGCCCCAGCATTTT. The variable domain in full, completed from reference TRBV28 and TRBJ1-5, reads DVKVTQSSRYLVKRTGEKVFLECVQDMDHENMFWYRQDPGLGLRLIYFSYDVKMKEKGDIPEGYSVSREKKERFSLILESASTNQTSMYLCASSFPVNQPQHFGDGTRLSIL.